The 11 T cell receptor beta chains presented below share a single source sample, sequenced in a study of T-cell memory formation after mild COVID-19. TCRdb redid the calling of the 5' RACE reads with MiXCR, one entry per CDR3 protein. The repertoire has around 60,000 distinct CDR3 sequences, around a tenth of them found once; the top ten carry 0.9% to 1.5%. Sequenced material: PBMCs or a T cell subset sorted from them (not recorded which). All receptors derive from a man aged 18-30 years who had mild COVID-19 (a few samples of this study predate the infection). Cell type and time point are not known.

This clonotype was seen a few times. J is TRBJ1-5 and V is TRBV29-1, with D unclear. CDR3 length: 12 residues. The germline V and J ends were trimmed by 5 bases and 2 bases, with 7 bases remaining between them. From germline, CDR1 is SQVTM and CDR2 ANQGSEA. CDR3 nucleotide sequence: TGCAGCGTTTTAGTAGGCAATCAGCCCCAGCATTTT. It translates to CSVLVGNQPQHF.

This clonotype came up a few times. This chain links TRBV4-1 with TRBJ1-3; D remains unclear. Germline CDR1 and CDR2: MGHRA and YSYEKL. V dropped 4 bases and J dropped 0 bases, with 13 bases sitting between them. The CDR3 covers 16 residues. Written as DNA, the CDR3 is TGCGCCAGCAGCCGGGCGGAAAGAAGCTCTGGAAACACCATATATTTT. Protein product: CASSRAERSSGNTIYF.

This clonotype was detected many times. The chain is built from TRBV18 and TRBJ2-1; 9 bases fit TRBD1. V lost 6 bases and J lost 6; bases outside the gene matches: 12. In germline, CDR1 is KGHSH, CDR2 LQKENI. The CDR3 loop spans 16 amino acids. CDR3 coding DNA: TGTGCCAGCTCGTTCGCCCGGGACAGGGCCGTCAATGAGCAGTTCTTC. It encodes CASSFARDRAVNEQFF.

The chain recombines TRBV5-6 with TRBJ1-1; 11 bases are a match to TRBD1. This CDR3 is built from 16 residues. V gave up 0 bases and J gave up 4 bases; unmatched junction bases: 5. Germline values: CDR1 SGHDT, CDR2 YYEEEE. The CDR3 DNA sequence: TGTGCCAGCAGCTTGGTGGCCGGGACAGGGGGCACTGAAGCTTTCTTT. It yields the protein CASSLVAGTGGTEAFF.

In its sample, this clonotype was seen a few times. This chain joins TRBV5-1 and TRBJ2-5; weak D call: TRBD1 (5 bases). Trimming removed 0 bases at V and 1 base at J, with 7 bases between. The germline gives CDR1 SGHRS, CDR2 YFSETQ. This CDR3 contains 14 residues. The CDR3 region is CASSLGQSQETQYF. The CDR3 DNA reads TGCGCCAGCAGCTTGGGACAGTCCCAAGAGACCCAGTACTTC.

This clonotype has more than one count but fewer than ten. The CDR3 coding sequence is TGTGCCAGCAGCTTATTGGGCCACAGCACAGATACGCAGTATTTT. It encodes CASSLLGHSTDTQYF. The rearrangement links TRBV7-7 to TRBJ2-3, with no clear D. This CDR3 is 15 amino acids long. Trimming left V 2 bases short and J 0 bases short, with 9 bases between. Germline V gives CDR1 SSHAT, CDR2 FNYEAQ (reference sequence).

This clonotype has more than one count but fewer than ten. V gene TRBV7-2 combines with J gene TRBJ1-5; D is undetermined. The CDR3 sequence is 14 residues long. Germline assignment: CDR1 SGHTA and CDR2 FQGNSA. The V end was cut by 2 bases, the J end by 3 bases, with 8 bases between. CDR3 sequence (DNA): TGTGCCAGCAGCTTAACTCCGTCCAATCAGCCCCAGCATTTT. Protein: CASSLTPSNQPQHF.

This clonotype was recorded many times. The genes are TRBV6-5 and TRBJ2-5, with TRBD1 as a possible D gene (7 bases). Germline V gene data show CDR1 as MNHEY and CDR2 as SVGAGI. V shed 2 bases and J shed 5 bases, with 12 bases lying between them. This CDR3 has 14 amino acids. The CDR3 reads CASSYQQGRETQYF. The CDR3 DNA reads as TGTGCCAGCAGTTACCAACAGGGGAGGGAGACCCAGTACTTC.

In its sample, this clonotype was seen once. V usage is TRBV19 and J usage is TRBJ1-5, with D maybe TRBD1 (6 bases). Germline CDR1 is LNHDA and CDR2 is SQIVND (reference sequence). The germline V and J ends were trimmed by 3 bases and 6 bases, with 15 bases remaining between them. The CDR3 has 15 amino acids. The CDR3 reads CASSIEGGRGQPQHF. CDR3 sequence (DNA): TGTGCCAGTAGTATTGAGGGGGGGCGAGGTCAGCCCCAGCATTTT.

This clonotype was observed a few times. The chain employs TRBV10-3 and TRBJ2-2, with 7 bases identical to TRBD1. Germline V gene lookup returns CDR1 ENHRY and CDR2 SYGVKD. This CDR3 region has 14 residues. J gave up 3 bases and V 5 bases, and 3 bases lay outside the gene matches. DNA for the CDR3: TGTGCCATCAGTTTGACAGGGCACACCGGGGAGCTGTTTTTT. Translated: CAISLTGHTGELFF.

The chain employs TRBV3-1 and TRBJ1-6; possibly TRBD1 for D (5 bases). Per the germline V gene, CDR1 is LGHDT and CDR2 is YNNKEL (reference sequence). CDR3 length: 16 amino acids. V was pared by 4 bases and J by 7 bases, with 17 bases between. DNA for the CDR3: TGTGCCAGCAGCCCGTCGAGGGGCCCTCCAAATTCACCCCTCCACTTT. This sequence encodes CASSPSRGPPNSPLHF.